A single sample is the source of the 8 T cell receptor beta chains below, sequenced in a study of cytomegalovirus exposure and HLA in healthy donors. Produced via immunoSEQ multiplex PCR; TCRdb's table is partial and in-frame only. The table lists under 250,000 clones, 87% of them singletons. Sequencing was done on a sample of PBMCs. The source of these receptors is a woman between 18 and 29 years old in good health and CMV-seropositive.

This clone was seen a few times. Here the CDR3 reads CASSLKRLETQYF. The CDR3 DNA is TGCGCCAGCAGCTTGAAGAGGTTGGAGACCCAGTACTTC. This chain connects TRBV5-1 to TRBJ2-5; D is uncertain. V was pared by 1 base and J by 5 bases, with 9 bases between. CDR3 length: 13 residues. The V gene's germline CDR1 is SGHRS and CDR2 YFSETQ.

The chain uses TRBV4-2 and TRBJ2-7, with 7 bases lining up with TRBD2. The CDR3 is 16 residues long. V lost 0 bases to trimming and J lost 2 bases; unmatched junction nucleotides: 7. Per the germline V gene, CDR1 is LGHNA and CDR2 is YNFKEQ. The CDR3 nucleotides read TGTGCCAGCAGCCAAGAGGTTTCTAGCGGTCCCTACGAGCAGTACTTC. This gives the protein CASSQEVSSGPYEQYF.

The chain has TRBV19 and TRBJ1-5; weak D call: TRBD1 (5 bases). The CDR3 consists of 12 residues. CDR1 and CDR2 from the germline V gene are LNHDA and SQIVND (reference sequence). The ends were cut back, 9 bases at V and 3 bases at J, with 9 bases in the middle. The CDR3 reads CASDSYNQPQHF. CDR3 DNA sequence: TGTGCCAGCGACAGCTACAATCAGCCCCAGCATTTT.

The chain joins TRBV28 to TRBJ2-5; D unresolved. The V end was cut by 4 bases, the J end by 2 bases, with 8 bases between. The CDR3 consists of 13 residues. CDR1 and CDR2 (germline): MDHEN, SYDVKM. CDR3: CASSSTNQETQYF. In nucleotides, the CDR3 is TGTGCCAGCAGTTCCACAAATCAAGAGACCCAGTACTTC. The entire variable domain, with the rest obtained from reference TRBV28 and TRBJ2-5, is as follows: DVKVTQSSRYLVKRTGEKVFLECVQDMDHENMFWYRQDPGLGLRLIYFSYDVKMKEKGDIPEGYSVSREKKERFSLILESASTNQTSMYLCASSSTNQETQYFGPGTRLLVL.

The chain joins TRBV19 to TRBJ2-7; 8 nucleotides align to TRBD1. The V segment lost 6 bases and the J segment 5 bases; nucleotides outside the gene matches: 9. The CDR3 runs to 14 residues. From germline, CDR1 is LNHDA and CDR2 SQIVND (reference sequence). The CDR3 loop is CASRYRTGFDEQYF. The CDR3 nucleotides read TGTGCCAGTAGATACAGGACAGGGTTCGACGAGCAGTACTTC.

The chain employs TRBV28 and TRBJ1-2; 9 positions agree with TRBD1. CDR1 MDHEN and CDR2 SYDVKM come from the germline V gene. V gave up 8 bases and J gave up 4 bases; unmatched junction bases: 8. The CDR3 extends over 14 amino acids. CDR3: CASENRGLFYGYTF. The CDR3 DNA reads TGTGCCAGCGAAAACAGGGGGCTTTTCTATGGCTACACCTTC.

This chain connects TRBV7-6 to TRBJ2-7; TRBD1 agrees at 10 bases. The CDR3 is 14 amino acids. Germline V gives CDR1 SGHVS, CDR2 FNYEAQ. J was trimmed by 3 bases and V by 4 bases; bases with no gene match: 3. DNA for the CDR3: TGTGCCAGCAGCTCAGGGGACAGGGGCTACGAGCAGTACTTC. Its translation: CASSSGDRGYEQYF. Using reference TRBV7-6 and TRBJ2-7 for the parts outside the CDR3, the full variable domain is GAGVSQSPRYKVTKRGQDVALRCDPISGHVSLYWYRQALGQGPEFLTYFNYEAQQDKSGLPNDRFSAERPEGSISTLTIQRTEQRDSAMYRCASSSGDRGYEQYFGPGTRLTVT.

This clone was recorded once. This chain joins TRBV4-1 and TRBJ2-7, with TRBD2 identical over 8 bases. After removal of 2 bases from V and 0 bases from J, the junction contained 9 bases not matched to a gene. CDR3 size: 17 residues. CDR1 and CDR2 (germline): MGHRA, YSYEKL. The CDR3 region has the DNA TGCGCCAGCAGCCAACCCAAAGGCGGGAGGAGCTCCTACGAGCAGTACTTC. Translation gives CASSQPKGGRSSYEQYF.